Following are 2 T cell receptor beta chains from one sample sequenced in a study of blood T cell repertoires in COVID-19 (TCRdb year 2020). Library generation was performed with the immunoSEQ multiplex PCR assay. TCRdb re-hosts the immuneACCESS table, in-frame sequences only. Its copies lack some clones; in the studies checked, an unresolved V gene accounts for under half of them, and the cause for the rest is not known. This sample has more than 65,000 clones in its table, and 79% of those were observed once. 6.3% of the sample belongs to the ten largest clones. Sequenced: peripheral blood. These TCRs come from a woman aged 55-70 years with acute or convalescent COVID-19.

V is TRBV2 and J is TRBJ2-3; TRBD1 agrees at 8 bases. The CDR3 totals 17 residues. Germline trimming cut 10 bases from V and 1 base from J; bases unmatched to any gene: 16. Germline V lookup: CDR1 SNHLY, CDR2 FYNNEI. CDR3 residues: CATAGGETYEGTDTQYF. In nucleotides, the CDR3 is TGTGCCACGGCAGGGGGCGAGACCTACGAAGGCACAGATACGCAGTATTTT.

The rearrangement joins TRBV11-2 to TRBJ2-1; D is unclear. Germline V CDR1 and CDR2: SGHAT, FQNNGV. The CDR3 has 14 residues. V lost 1 base to trimming and J lost 3 bases, with 7 bases between them. The CDR3 reads CASSLVSSYNEQFF. As DNA, the CDR3 is TGTGCCAGCAGCTTAGTATCCAGCTACAATGAGCAGTTCTTC.